This is a list of T cell receptor beta chains from one sample in a study of CXCR3-negative and CXCR3-positive naive CD8 T cells. After re-calling the 5' RACE reads, TCRdb lists one entry per CDR3 protein, DNA absent. The table lists fewer than 90,000 distinct CDR3 sequences. Sequenced material: naive CXCR3- CD8+ T cells from blood. Every receptor here comes from a human donor in good health. Some clones in this sample may be carry-over from other donors' samples. Each CDR3 is given with its conserved first and last residue. Fields, in order: V gene, clone size, J gene, CDR3 protein. Size is stated for part of the rows, as once, few or many counts, or as a class when the clone is expanded.

TRBV7-8,NA,TRBJ2-3,CASSAVLTSGPLTDTQYF
TRBV5-1,NA,TRBJ2-1,CASSLGLATFSYNEQFF
TRBV12-3/TRBV12-4,NA,TRBJ2-2,CASSLGMAGELFF
TRBV15,NA,TRBJ2-3,CATTVGRGATDTQYF
TRBV9,NA,TRBJ1-3,CASSPWDSNGNTIYF
TRBV7-9,NA,TRBJ2-4,CASSSTGADIQYF
TRBV12-3/TRBV12-4,NA,TRBJ1-4,CASSWAIPNEKLFF
TRBV10-3,NA,TRBJ1-1,CAISESTPPPNEAFF
TRBV7-2,NA,TRBJ2-2,CASSPFLGGVGGVGTGELFF
TRBV6-5,NA,TRBJ1-6,CASSPGWAGGESPLHF
TRBV19,NA,TRBJ2-7,CASTPGPGQGLSYEQYF
TRBV2,NA,TRBJ2-7,CASSETGPTYEQYF
TRBV25-1,NA,TRBJ2-5,CASADIGETQYF
TRBV4-3,NA,TRBJ2-7,CASSQDSGGTYEQYF
TRBV28,NA,TRBJ2-3,CASSFQGDTQYF
TRBV20-1,NA,TRBJ2-2,CSARLDPTSGANTGELFF
TRBV14,NA,TRBJ2-7,CASSQAWQVYEQYF
TRBV20-1,NA,TRBJ1-2,CSARDGHYGYTF
TRBV6-6,NA,TRBJ2-7,CASSNLAGVAYEQYF
TRBV6-2/TRBV6-3,NA,TRBJ2-2,CASSDDLRVNTGELFF
TRBV7-6,medium-sized,TRBJ2-3,CASSLAGGTDTQYF